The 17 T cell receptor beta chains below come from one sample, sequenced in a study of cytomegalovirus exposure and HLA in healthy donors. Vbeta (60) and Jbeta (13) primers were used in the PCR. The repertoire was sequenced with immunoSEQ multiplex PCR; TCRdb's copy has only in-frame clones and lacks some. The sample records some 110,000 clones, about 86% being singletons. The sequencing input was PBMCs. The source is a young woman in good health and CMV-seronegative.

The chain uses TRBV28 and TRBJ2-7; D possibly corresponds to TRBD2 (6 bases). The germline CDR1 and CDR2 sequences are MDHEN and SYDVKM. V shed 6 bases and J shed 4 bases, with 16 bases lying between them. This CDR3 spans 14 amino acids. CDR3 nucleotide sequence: TGTGCCAGCAGCCCCTTCGGCGGGGTGTACGAGCAGTACTTC. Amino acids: CASSPFGGVYEQYF.

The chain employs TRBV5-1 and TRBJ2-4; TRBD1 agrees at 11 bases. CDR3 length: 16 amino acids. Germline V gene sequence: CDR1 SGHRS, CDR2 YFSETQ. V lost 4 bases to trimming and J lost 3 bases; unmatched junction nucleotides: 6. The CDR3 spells CASSGGTGGVKNIQYF. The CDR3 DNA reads TGCGCCAGCAGCGGAGGGACAGGGGGGGTCAAAAACATTCAGTACTTC.

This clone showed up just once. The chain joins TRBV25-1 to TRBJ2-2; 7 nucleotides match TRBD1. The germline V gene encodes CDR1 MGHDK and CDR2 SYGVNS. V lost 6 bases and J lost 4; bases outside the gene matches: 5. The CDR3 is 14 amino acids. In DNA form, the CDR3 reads TGTGCCAGCAGAGATGCAGGGGGCACCGGGGAGCTGTTTTTT. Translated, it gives CASRDAGGTGELFF.

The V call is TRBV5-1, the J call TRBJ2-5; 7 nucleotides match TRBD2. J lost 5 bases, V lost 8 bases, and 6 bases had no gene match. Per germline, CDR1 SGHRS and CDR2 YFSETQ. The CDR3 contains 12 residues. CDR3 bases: TGCGCCAGTCTCGGGGAGGGGGAGACCCAGTACTTC. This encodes CASLGEGETQYF.

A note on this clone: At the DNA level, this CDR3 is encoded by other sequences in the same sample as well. The CDR3 spells CASSSGQGLYGYTF. CDR3 sequence (DNA): TGCGCCAGCAGCTCGGGACAGGGCCTCTATGGCTACACCTTC. J is TRBJ1-2 and V is TRBV5-1; 9 bases line up with TRBD1. The CDR3 contains 14 residues. V gave up 3 bases and J gave up 4 bases; unmatched junction bases: 4. Germline V CDR1 and CDR2: SGHRS, YFSETQ. Full variable domain (missing parts from reference TRBV5-1 and TRBJ1-2): KAGVTQTPRYLIKTRGQQVTLSCSPISGHRSVSWYQQTPGQGLQFLFEYFSETQRNKGNFPGRFSGRQFSNSRSEMNVSTLELGDSALYLCASSSGQGLYGYTFGSGTRLTVV.

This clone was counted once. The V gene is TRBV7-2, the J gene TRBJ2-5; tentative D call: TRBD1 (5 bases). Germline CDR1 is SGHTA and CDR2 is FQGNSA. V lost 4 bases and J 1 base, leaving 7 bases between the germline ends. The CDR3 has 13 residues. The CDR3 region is CASSSTVQETQYF. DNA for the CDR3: TGTGCCAGCAGCTCGACAGTCCAAGAGACCCAGTACTTC.

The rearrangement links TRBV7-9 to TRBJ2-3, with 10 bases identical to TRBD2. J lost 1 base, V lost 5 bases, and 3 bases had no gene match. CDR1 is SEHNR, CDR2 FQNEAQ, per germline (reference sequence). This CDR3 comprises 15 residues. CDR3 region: CASSMGTSGTDTQYF. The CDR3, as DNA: TGTGCCAGCAGCATGGGGACTAGCGGCACAGATACGCAGTATTTT.

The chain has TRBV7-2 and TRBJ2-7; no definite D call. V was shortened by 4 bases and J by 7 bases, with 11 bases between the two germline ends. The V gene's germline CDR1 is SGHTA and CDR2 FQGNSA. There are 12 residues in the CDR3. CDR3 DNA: TGTGCCAGCAGCTATACTCCCCGGGAGCAGTACTTC. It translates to CASSYTPREQYF.

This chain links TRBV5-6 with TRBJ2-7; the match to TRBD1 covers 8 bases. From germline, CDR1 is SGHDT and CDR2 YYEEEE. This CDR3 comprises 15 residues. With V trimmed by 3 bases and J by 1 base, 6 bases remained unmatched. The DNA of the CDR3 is TGTGCCAGCAGCTCGACTGGACAGGGTTCCTACGAGCAGTACTTC. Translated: CASSSTGQGSYEQYF.

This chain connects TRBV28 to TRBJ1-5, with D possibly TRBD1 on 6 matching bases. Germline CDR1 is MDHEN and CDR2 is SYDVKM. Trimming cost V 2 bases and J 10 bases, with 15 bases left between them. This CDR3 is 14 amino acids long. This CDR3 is CASSLAGGQSPQHF. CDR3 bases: TGTGCCAGCAGTTTAGCCGGGGGGCAAAGTCCCCAGCATTTT.

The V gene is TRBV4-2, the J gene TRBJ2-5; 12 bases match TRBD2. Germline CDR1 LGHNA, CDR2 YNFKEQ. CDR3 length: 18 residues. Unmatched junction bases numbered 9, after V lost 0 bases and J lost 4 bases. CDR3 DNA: TGTGCCAGCAGCCAAGATTTGGAGACTAGCGGGAGTGGAGAGACCCAGTACTTC. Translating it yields CASSQDLETSGSGETQYF.

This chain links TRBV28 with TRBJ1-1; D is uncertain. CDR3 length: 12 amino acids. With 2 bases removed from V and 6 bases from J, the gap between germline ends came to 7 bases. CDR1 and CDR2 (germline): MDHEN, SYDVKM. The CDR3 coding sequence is TGTGCCAGCAGTTTAAATGGGCCTGAAGCTTTCTTT. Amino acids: CASSLNGPEAFF.

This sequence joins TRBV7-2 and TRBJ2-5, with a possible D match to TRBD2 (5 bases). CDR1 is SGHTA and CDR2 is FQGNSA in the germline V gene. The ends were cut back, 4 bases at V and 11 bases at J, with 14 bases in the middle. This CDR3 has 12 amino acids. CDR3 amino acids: CASSYRIGEQYF. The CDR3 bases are TGTGCCAGCAGCTATAGGATCGGGGAGCAGTACTTC.

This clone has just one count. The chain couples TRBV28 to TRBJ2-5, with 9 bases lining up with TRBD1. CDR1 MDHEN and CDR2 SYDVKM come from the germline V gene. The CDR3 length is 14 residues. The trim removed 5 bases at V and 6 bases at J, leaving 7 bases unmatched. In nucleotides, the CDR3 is TGTGCCAGCAGTGCAGGGACAGGGTCGAAGACCCAGTACTTC. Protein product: CASSAGTGSKTQYF.

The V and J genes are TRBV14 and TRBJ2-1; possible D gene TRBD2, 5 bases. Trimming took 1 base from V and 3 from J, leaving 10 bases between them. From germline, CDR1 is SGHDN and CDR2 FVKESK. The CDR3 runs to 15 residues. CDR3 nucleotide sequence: TGTGCCAGCAGCCAAGTAACCGGGATCTACAATGAGCAGTTCTTC. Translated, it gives CASSQVTGIYNEQFF.

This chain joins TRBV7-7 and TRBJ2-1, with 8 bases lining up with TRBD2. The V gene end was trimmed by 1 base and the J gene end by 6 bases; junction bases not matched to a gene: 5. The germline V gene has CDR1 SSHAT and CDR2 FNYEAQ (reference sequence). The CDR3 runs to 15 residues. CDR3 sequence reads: CASSLDPAGANEQFF. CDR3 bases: TGTGCCAGCAGCTTAGATCCAGCGGGAGCCAATGAGCAGTTCTTC.

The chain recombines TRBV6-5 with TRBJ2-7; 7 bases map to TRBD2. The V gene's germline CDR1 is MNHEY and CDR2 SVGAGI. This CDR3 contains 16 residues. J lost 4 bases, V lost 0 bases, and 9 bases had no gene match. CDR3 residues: CASSYSIVSSGYEQYF. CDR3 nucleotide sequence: TGTGCCAGCAGTTACTCGATAGTGTCTAGCGGTTACGAGCAGTACTTC.